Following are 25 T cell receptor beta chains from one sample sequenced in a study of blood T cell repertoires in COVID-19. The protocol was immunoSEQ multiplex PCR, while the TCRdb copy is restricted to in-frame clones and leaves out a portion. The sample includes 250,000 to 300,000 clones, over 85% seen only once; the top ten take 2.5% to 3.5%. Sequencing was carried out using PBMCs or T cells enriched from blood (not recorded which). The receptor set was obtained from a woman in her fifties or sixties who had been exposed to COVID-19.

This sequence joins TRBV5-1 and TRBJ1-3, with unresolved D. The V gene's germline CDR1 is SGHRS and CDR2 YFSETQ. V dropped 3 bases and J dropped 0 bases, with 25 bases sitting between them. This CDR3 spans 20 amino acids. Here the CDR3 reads CASSWGVGPKTQNSGNTIYF. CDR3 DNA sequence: TGCGCCAGCAGCTGGGGAGTAGGCCCAAAAACCCAAAACTCTGGAAACACCATATATTTT.

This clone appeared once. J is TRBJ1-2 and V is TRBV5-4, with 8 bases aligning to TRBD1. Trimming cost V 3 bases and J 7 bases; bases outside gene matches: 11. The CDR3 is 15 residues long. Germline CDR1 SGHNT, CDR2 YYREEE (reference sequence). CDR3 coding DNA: TGTGCCAGCAGCTCTCCAGGGGGCGTAATGGGTGGCTACACCTTC. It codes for CASSSPGGVMGGYTF.

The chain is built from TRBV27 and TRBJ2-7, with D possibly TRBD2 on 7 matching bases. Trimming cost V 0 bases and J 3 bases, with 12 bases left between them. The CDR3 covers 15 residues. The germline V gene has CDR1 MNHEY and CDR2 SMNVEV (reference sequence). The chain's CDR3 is CASSLSRGGYYEQYF. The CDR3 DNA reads TGTGCCAGCAGTTTATCGAGGGGGGGCTACTACGAGCAGTACTTC.

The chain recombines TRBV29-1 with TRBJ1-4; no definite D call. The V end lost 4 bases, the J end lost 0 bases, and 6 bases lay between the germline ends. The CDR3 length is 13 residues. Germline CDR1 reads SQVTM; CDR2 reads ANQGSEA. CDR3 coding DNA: TGCAGCGTTGCCCCTGCAACTAATGAAAAACTGTTTTTT. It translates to CSVAPATNEKLFF.

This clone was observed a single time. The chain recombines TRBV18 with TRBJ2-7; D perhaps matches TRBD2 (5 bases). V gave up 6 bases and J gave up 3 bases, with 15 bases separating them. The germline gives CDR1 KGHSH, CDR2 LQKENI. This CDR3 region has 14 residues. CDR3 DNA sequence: TGTGCCAGCTCCCCAGATCGGGGTAACTACGAGCAGTACTTC. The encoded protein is CASSPDRGNYEQYF. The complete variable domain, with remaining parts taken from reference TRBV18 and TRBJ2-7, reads NAGVMQNPRHLVRRRGQEARLRCSPMKGHSHVYWYRQLPEEGLKFMVYLQKENIIDESGMPKERFSAEFPKEGPSILRIQQVVRGDSAAYFCASSPDRGNYEQYFGPGTRLTVT.

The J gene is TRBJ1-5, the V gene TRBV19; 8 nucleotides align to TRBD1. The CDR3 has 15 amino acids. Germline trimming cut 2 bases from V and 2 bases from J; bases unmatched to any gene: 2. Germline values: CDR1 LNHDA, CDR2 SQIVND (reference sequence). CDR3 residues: CASSITTGGNQPQHF. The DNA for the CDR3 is TGTGCCAGTAGTATAACGACAGGGGGCAATCAGCCCCAGCATTTT.

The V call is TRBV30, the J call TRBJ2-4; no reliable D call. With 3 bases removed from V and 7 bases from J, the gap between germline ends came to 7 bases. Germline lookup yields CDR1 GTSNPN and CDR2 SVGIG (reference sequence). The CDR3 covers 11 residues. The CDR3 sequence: CAWSFSNIQYF. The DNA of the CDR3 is TGTGCCTGGAGCTTCAGTAACATTCAGTACTTC.

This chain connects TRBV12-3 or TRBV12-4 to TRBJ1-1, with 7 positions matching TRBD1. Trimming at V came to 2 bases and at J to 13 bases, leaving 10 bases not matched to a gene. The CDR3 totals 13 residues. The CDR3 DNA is TGTGCCAGCAGTTTAAAACAGGGGTGGAGTGGTTTCTTT. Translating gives CASSLKQGWSGFF.

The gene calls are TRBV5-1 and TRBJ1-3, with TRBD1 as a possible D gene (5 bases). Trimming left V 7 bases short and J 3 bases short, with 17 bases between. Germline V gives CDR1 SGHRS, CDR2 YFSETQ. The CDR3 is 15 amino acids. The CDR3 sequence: CASALYGGVGNTIYF. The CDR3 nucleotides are TGCGCCAGCGCTCTCTATGGGGGGGTTGGAAACACCATATATTTT.

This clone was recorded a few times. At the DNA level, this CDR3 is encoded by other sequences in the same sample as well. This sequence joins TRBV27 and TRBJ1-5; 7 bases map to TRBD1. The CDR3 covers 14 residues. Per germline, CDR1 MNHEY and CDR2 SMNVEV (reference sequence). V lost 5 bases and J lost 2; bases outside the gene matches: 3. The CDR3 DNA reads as TGTGCCAGCAGTCTCGGGACAGGCAATCAGCCCCAGCATTTT. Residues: CASSLGTGNQPQHF.

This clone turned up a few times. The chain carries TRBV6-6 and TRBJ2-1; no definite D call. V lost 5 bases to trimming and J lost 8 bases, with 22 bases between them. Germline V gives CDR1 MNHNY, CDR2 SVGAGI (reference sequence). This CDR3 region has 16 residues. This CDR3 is CASSRPRTAPCDEQFF. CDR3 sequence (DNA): TGTGCCAGCAGTCGACCGCGCACCGCGCCTTGCGATGAGCAGTTCTTC.

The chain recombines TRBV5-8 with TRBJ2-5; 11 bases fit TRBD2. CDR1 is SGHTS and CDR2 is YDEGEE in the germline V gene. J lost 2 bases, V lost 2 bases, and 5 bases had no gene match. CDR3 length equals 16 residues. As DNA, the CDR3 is TGTGCCAGCAGCTTCTCGACTAGCGGGGCACAAGAGACCCAGTACTTC. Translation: CASSFSTSGAQETQYF.

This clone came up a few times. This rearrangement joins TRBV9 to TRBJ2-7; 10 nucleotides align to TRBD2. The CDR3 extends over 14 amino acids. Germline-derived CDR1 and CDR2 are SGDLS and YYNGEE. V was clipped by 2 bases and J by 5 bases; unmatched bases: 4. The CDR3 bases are TGTGCCAGCAGCGTCGGGACTAGCGACCACGAGCAGTACTTC. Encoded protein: CASSVGTSDHEQYF.

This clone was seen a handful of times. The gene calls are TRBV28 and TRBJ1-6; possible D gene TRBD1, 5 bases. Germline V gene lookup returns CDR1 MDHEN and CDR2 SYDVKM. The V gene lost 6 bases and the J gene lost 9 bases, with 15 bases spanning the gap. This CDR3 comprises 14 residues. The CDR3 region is CASSPQGGSSPLHF. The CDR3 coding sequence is TGTGCCAGCAGCCCCCAGGGAGGCAGTTCACCCCTCCACTTT.

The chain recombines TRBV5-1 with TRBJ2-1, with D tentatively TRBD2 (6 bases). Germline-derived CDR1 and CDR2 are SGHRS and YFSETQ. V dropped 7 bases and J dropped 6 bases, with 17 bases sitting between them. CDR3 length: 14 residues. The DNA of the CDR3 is TGCGCCAGCGAGGTCAAACCCGGGGGCAATGAGCAGTTCTTC. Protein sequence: CASEVKPGGNEQFF.

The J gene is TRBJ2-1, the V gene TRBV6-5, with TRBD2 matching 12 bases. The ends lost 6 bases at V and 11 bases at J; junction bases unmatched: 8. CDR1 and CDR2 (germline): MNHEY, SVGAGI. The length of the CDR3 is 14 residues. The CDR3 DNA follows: TGTGCCAGCAGGGCCCCGGGGACTAGCGGGCAGCAGTTCTTC. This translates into CASRAPGTSGQQFF.

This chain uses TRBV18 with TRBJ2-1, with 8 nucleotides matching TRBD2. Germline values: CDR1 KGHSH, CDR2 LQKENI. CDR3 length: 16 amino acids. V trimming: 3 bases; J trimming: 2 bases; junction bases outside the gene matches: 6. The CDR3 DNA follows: TGTGCCAGCTCACCCCTCGGGGGGGCCCCCTACAATGAGCAGTTCTTC. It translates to CASSPLGGAPYNEQFF.

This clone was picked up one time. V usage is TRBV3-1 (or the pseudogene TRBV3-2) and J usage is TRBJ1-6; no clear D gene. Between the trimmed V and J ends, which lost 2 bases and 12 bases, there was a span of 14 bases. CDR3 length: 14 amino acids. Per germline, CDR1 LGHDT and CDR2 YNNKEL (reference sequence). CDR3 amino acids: CASSQRAEEGPLHF. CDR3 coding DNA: TGTGCCAGCAGCCAAAGAGCAGAGGAGGGACCCCTCCACTTT.

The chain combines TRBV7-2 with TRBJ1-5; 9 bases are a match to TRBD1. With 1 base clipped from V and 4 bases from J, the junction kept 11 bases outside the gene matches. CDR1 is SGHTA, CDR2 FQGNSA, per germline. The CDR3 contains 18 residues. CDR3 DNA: TGTGCCAGCAGCTTAGGGTTCGGACAGGGGCCAGGGAATCAGCCCCAGCATTTT. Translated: CASSLGFGQGPGNQPQHF.

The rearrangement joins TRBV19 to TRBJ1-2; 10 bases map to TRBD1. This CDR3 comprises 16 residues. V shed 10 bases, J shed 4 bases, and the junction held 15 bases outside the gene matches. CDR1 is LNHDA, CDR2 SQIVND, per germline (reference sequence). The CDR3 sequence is CATSTGDRGVIYGYTF. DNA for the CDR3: TGTGCCACCAGTACCGGGGACAGGGGAGTGATCTATGGCTACACCTTC.

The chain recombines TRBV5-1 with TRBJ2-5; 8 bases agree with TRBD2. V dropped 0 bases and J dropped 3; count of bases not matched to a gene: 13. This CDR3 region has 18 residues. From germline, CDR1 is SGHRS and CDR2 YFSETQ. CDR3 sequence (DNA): TGCGCCAGCAGCTTGGAACCCACGGGGCGGGGGGCCGAAGAGACCCAGTACTTC. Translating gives CASSLEPTGRGAEETQYF.

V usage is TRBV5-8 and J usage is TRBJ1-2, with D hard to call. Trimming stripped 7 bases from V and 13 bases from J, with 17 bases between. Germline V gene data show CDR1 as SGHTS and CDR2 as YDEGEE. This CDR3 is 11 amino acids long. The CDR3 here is CASLGGMLSTF. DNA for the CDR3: TGTGCCAGCCTCGGCGGAATGTTGAGCACCTTC.

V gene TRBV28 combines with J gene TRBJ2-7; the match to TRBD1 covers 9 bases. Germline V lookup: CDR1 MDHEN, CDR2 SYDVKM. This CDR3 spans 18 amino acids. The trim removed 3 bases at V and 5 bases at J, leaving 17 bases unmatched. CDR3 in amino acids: CASSFSGPGQGFHHEQYF. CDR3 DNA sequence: TGTGCCAGCAGTTTCTCTGGGCCGGGACAGGGTTTCCACCACGAGCAGTACTTC.

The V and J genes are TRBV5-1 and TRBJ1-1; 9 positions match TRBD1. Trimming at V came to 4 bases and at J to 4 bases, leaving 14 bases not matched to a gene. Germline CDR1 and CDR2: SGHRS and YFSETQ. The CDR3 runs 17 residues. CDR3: CASSPAAIQGARTEAFF. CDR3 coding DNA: TGCGCCAGCAGCCCGGCCGCAATACAGGGGGCGCGCACTGAAGCTTTCTTT.

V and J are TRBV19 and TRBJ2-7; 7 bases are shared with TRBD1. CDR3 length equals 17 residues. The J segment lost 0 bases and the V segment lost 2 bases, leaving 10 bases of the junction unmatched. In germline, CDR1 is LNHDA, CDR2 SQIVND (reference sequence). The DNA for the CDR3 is TGTGCCAGTAGTATAATGACCGGGACAGCGATCTCCTACGAGCAGTACTTC. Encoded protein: CASSIMTGTAISYEQYF.